These 25 T cell receptor beta chains were sequenced from one sample in a study of Graves' ophthalmopathy and Graves' hyperthyroidism. The TCR beta CDR3 regions underwent amplification from RNA transcripts. A first-round RT-PCR used HTBI primers, followed by a second-round multiplex PCR. TCRdb independently ran MiXCR on the multiplex PCR reads; one entry per CDR3 protein. The sample yields a few hundred thousand distinct CDR3 sequences, approximately 20% seen once. Sequencing input: peripheral blood. All receptors come from a young woman with Graves' ophthalmopathy.

This clonotype was observed at least ten times. CDR3 residues: CASTQRGVSNYGYTF. The CDR3 bases are TGCGCCAGCACTCAAAGAGGGGTTTCTAACTATGGCTACACCTTC. The chain is built from TRBV10-2 and TRBJ1-2, with D perhaps TRBD1 (5 bases). The V gene lost 7 bases and the J gene lost 0 bases, with 15 bases spanning the gap. The CDR3 has 15 amino acids. Germline assignment: CDR1 WSHSY and CDR2 SAAADI.

This clonotype was seen at least ten times. The V call is TRBV28, the J call TRBJ1-1, with 7 positions matching TRBD1. The germline CDR1 and CDR2 sequences are MDHEN and SYDVKM. V gave up 6 bases and J gave up 5 bases; unmatched junction bases: 9. The CDR3 contains 14 residues. For the CDR3, the DNA is TGTGCCAGCAGCCCAGGGGGGAAGAAAACTGAAGCTTTCTTT. Translating gives CASSPGGKKTEAFF.

This clonotype was recorded many times. The chain is built from TRBV6-2 or TRBV6-3 and TRBJ2-2; no clear D. The CDR3 length is 14 residues. The ends were cut back, 6 bases at V and 5 bases at J, with 13 bases in the middle. Germline V lookup: CDR1 MNHEY, CDR2 SVGEGT. This chain's CDR3 is CASSKLPETGELFF. For the CDR3, the DNA is TGTGCCAGCAGCAAACTTCCCGAGACCGGGGAGCTGTTTTTT.

This clonotype was seen many times. The chain employs TRBV15 and TRBJ1-1, with D perhaps matching TRBD1 (6 bases). CDR1 LNHNV and CDR2 YYDKDF come from the germline V gene (reference sequence). V dropped 9 bases and J dropped 1 base, with 15 bases sitting between them. The CDR3 is 14 residues long. The CDR3 DNA follows: TGTGCCACAGAAATCGGCAGGGGGAACACTGAAGCTTTCTTT. This sequence encodes CATEIGRGNTEAFF. Full variable domain (rest looked up from reference TRBV15 and TRBJ1-1): DAMVIQNPRYQVTQFGKPVTLSCSQTLNHNVMYWYQQKSSQAPKLLFHYYDKDFNNEADTPDNFQSRRPNTSFCFLDIRSPGLGDTAMYLCATEIGRGNTEAFFGQGTRLTVV.

This clonotype has a count of ten or more. The CDR3 DNA reads TGTGCCAGCAGCTTAATTTTCGGCAATCAGCCCCAGCATTTT. Translated: CASSLIFGNQPQHF. The chain links TRBV7-2 to TRBJ1-5; D ambiguous. This CDR3 has 14 amino acids. Germline loops: CDR1 SGHTA, CDR2 FQGNSA. The V and J ends lost 2 bases and 2 bases respectively, with 7 bases between them. The variable domain in full, completed from reference TRBV7-2 and TRBJ1-5, reads GAGVSQSPSNKVTEKGKDVELRCDPISGHTALYWYRQSLGQGLEFLIYFQGNSAPDKSGLPSDRFSAERTGGSVSTLTIQRTQQEDSAVYLCASSLIFGNQPQHFGDGTRLSIL.

The sample holds a few counts of this clonotype. The V gene is TRBV6-2 or TRBV6-3, the J gene TRBJ2-7; 7 bases match TRBD1. Germline CDR1 is MNHEY and CDR2 is SVGEGT. V was clipped by 5 bases and J by 2 bases; unmatched bases: 6. This CDR3 comprises 14 residues. This CDR3 is CASSIPGQPYEQYF. CDR3 coding DNA: TGTGCCAGCAGTATACCGGGACAGCCCTACGAGCAGTACTTC.

The chain uses TRBV2 and TRBJ2-2, with D perhaps matching TRBD2 (6 bases). Per the germline V gene, CDR1 is SNHLY and CDR2 is FYNNEI. There are 13 residues in the CDR3. The ends were cut back, 2 bases at V and 7 bases at J, with 8 bases in the middle. CDR3 in amino acids: CASSERRDGELFF. CDR3 bases: TGTGCCAGCAGTGAAAGGAGGGACGGGGAGCTGTTTTTT.

This clonotype occurred many times. The V call is TRBV28, the J call TRBJ1-1, with D possibly TRBD1 on 5 matching bases. Per the germline V gene, CDR1 is MDHEN and CDR2 is SYDVKM. Between the trimmed V and J ends, which lost 3 bases and 8 bases, there was a span of 19 bases. This CDR3 has 15 amino acids. CDR3: CASSFRGDPFDEAFF. DNA of the CDR3: TGTGCCAGCAGTTTTCGGGGGGACCCATTCGACGAAGCTTTCTTT. The full variable domain, completed using reference TRBV28 and TRBJ1-1, is DVKVTQSSRYLVKRTGEKVFLECVQDMDHENMFWYRQDPGLGLRLIYFSYDVKMKEKGDIPEGYSVSREKKERFSLILESASTNQTSMYLCASSFRGDPFDEAFFGQGTRLTVV.

V is TRBV7-2 and J is TRBJ2-7, with 8 bases lining up with TRBD2. Trimming cost V 5 bases and J 8 bases; bases outside gene matches: 5. Looked up from germline, CDR1 is SGHTA and CDR2 is FQGNSA. The CDR3 is made up of 12 amino acids. DNA of the CDR3: TGTGCCAGCAGCGCGAGCGGGGGCCAGCAGTACTTC. Translated: CASSASGGQQYF.

This clonotype was counted at least ten times. V is TRBV20-1 and J is TRBJ1-3; D is possibly TRBD1 (5 bases). The CDR3 extends over 16 amino acids. V gave up 6 bases and J gave up 0 bases, with 18 bases separating them. CDR1 and CDR2 from the germline V gene are DFQATT and SNEGSKA (reference sequence). The CDR3 region is CSANLRGGVSGNTIYF. In nucleotides, the CDR3 is TGCAGTGCCAACCTTAGGGGAGGGGTCTCTGGAAACACCATATATTTT.

This clonotype appeared many times. This chain connects TRBV6-5 to TRBJ2-5; the D is unclear. CDR1 and CDR2 from the germline V gene are MNHEY and SVGAGI. With 2 bases removed from V and 2 bases from J, the gap between germline ends came to 6 bases. This CDR3 region has 13 residues. The CDR3 DNA sequence: TGTGCCAGCAGTTACACACAGCAAGAGACCCAGTACTTC. This encodes CASSYTQQETQYF.

This clonotype was counted many times. The chain couples TRBV7-3 to TRBJ2-2; no reliable D call. CDR1 is SGHTA, CDR2 FQGTGA, per germline. This CDR3 spans 13 amino acids. Between the trimmed V and J ends, which lost 5 bases and 0 bases, there was a span of 4 bases. DNA for the CDR3: TGTGCCAGCAGCCATCCGAACACCGGGGAGCTGTTTTTT. It codes for CASSHPNTGELFF.

In this sample, this clonotype turned up many times. A read error may explain this, as a much larger clone is one base away. This sequence joins TRBV3-1 and TRBJ2-7; D is unresolved. V lost 4 bases and J 3 bases, leaving 4 bases between the germline ends. The germline gives CDR1 LGHDT, CDR2 YNNKEL (reference sequence). This CDR3 has 11 amino acids. This CDR3 is CASSRRYEQYF. The CDR3 DNA follows: TGTGCCAGCAGCCGCCGCTACGAGCAGTACTTC.

Ten or more counts support this clonotype. This chain uses TRBV6-2 or TRBV6-3 with TRBJ1-5; perhaps TRBD1 as D (5 bases). CDR1 MNHEY and CDR2 SVGEGT come from the germline V gene. Trimming cost V 2 bases and J 6 bases, with 14 bases left between them. The CDR3 is 15 amino acids. Here the CDR3 DNA reads TGTGCCAGCAGTTACCGGAAGGTCGGGGGTCAGCCCCAGCATTTT. This gives the protein CASSYRKVGGQPQHF.

The chain carries TRBV3-1 and TRBJ2-5; no clear D gene. V gave up 3 bases and J gave up 2 bases, with 4 bases separating them. The CDR3 sequence is 12 residues long. CDR1 is LGHDT, CDR2 YNNKEL, per germline (reference sequence). The CDR3 region is CASSQQQETQYF. Here the CDR3 DNA reads TGTGCCAGCAGCCAGCAGCAAGAGACCCAGTACTTC.

The J gene is TRBJ1-1, the V gene TRBV6-1; D perhaps matches TRBD1 (5 bases). Germline V gives CDR1 MNHNS, CDR2 SASEGT. CDR3 length equals 14 residues. Between the trimmed V and J ends, which lost 3 bases and 6 bases, there was a span of 14 bases. The CDR3 bases are TGTGCCAGCAGTGAGAACCAGGGAAGGGCTGAAGCTTTCTTT. Its translation is CASSENQGRAEAFF.

This clonotype was counted at least ten times. V usage is TRBV7-2 and J usage is TRBJ1-1; maybe TRBD1 (6 bases). The V and J ends lost 4 bases and 4 bases respectively, with 13 bases between them. In germline, CDR1 is SGHTA, CDR2 FQGNSA. CDR3 size: 14 residues. The CDR3 spells CASSWGGEGTEAFF. Here the CDR3 DNA reads TGTGCCAGCAGCTGGGGGGGCGAAGGCACTGAAGCTTTCTTT. Supplemented by reference TRBV7-2 and TRBJ1-1, the full variable domain reads GAGVSQSPSNKVTEKGKDVELRCDPISGHTALYWYRQSLGQGLEFLIYFQGNSAPDKSGLPSDRFSAERTGGSVSTLTIQRTQQEDSAVYLCASSWGGEGTEAFFGQGTRLTVV.

In its sample, this clonotype was seen many times. This chain connects TRBV12-3 or TRBV12-4 to TRBJ2-2; the D gene could be TRBD1 or TRBD2 (5 bases each). The CDR3 totals 15 residues. Trimming left V 6 bases short and J 0 bases short, with 11 bases between. The CDR3 spells CASRAGTTNTGELFF. DNA for the CDR3: TGTGCCAGCAGAGCTGGGACCACGAACACCGGGGAGCTGTTTTTT.

Ten or more counts support this clonotype. The rearrangement joins TRBV5-1 to TRBJ1-1; unclear D gene. The germline gives CDR1 SGHRS, CDR2 YFSETQ. The CDR3 contains 14 residues. Between the trimmed V and J ends, which lost 2 bases and 1 base, there was a span of 9 bases. The chain's CDR3 is CASSFSNKNTEAFF. For the CDR3, the DNA is TGCGCCAGCAGCTTTTCCAACAAGAACACTGAAGCTTTCTTT.

This chain uses TRBV28 with TRBJ2-7; the D is unclear. The germline V gene encodes CDR1 MDHEN and CDR2 SYDVKM. This CDR3 spans 12 amino acids. V was clipped by 7 bases and J by 6 bases, with 13 bases between them. The CDR3 loop is CASKSPPGEQYF. The CDR3 DNA is TGTGCCAGCAAAAGCCCGCCGGGCGAGCAGTACTTC.

In this sample, this clonotype turned up many times. The V call is TRBV6-5, the J call TRBJ1-1; D remains ambiguous. The CDR3 extends over 14 amino acids. V was cut by 2 bases and J by 0 bases, with 7 bases left in between. CDR1 MNHEY and CDR2 SVGAGI come from the germline V gene. CDR3 in amino acids: CASSYPNMNTEAFF. In DNA, the CDR3 is TGTGCCAGCAGTTACCCTAACATGAACACTGAAGCTTTCTTT.

This clonotype was detected many times. This chain connects TRBV20-1 to TRBJ2-5; 13 bases line up with TRBD2. J gave up 7 bases and V 5 bases, and 7 bases lay outside the gene matches. The CDR3 loop spans 14 amino acids. The germline V gene has CDR1 DFQATT and CDR2 SNEGSKA (reference sequence). This CDR3 is CSAVLAGGPGTQYF. CDR3 DNA sequence: TGCAGTGCTGTACTAGCGGGAGGGCCCGGGACCCAGTACTTC.

This clonotype was counted ten times or more. V and J are TRBV27 and TRBJ1-5, with D unresolved. Germline V gene lookup returns CDR1 MNHEY and CDR2 SMNVEV (reference sequence). This CDR3 is built from 12 residues. CDR3 region: CATGRGNQPQHF. The CDR3 DNA reads as TGTGCAACGGGCCGAGGGAATCAGCCCCAGCATTTT.

This clonotype was counted at least ten times. The genes are TRBV19 and TRBJ1-5; weak D call: TRBD1 (5 bases). The CDR3 is made up of 15 amino acids. From germline, CDR1 is LNHDA and CDR2 SQIVND (reference sequence). Trimming stripped 3 bases from V and 0 bases from J, with 9 bases between. CDR3 in DNA: TGTGCCAGTAGTATTACGGGGGGTAGCAATCAGCCCCAGCATTTT. Amino acid sequence: CASSITGGSNQPQHF.

The chain is built from TRBV12-3 or TRBV12-4 and TRBJ2-5; 9 bases agree with TRBD2. The CDR3 contains 15 residues. J was trimmed by 5 bases and V by 0 bases; bases with no gene match: 4. CDR3 nucleotide sequence: TGTGCCAGCAGTTTAGCGGGACTAGCAGGGGAGACCCAGTACTTC. Translation: CASSLAGLAGETQYF.